The table lists the clone carrying this TCR beta chain with a few counts. Antigen unknown. Per the germline V gene, CDR1 is SEHNR and CDR2 is FQNEAQ (reference sequence). This CDR3 has 19 amino acids. Between the trimmed V and J ends, which lost 4 bases and 2 bases, there was a span of 26 bases. Naive CD4+ T cells were purified with Tregs depleted by CD25. Constant-region reverse primers amplified full-length variable regions, followed by semi-nested Nested Universal Primer A PCR. Each CDR3 protein is one row after TCRdb ran MiXCR on the 5' RACE reads. The table shows approximately 47,000 distinct CDR3 sequences, with around a quarter occurring only once. The study, taken as a whole, reports: In terms of TCR gene usage, tumor memory CD4+ T cells clustered together with blood and lymph node memory CD4+ cells, as well as with lymph node naive CD4+ cells.

The chain couples TRBV7-9 to TRBJ1-1; possible D gene TRBD1, 5 bases. The receptor comes from a female donor with breast cancer. The specimen was naive CD4+ T cells sorted from blood. Subset here: naive CD4+ T cells, CD4+CD45RA+CD25-. DNA for the CDR3: TGTGCCAGCAGCTCTAGCCAACCCCGGGACCATCCCGCTAACACTGAAGCTTTCTTT. It specifies CASSSSQPRDHPANTEAFF.